This passage covers 20 T cell receptor beta chains from one sample sequenced in a study of CD8+ T cells in alopecia areata. Extracted from the samples, RNA was reverse transcribed into cDNA to serve as the sequencing template. Method: immunoSEQ multiplex PCR; TCRdb's copy keeps in-frame clones and lacks some. The table has 140,000 to 150,000 clones, around 50% seen once; the top ten hold more than 15%. This sample's treatment: oral pan-JAK inhibitor, 5-10 mg twice daily. Specimen: CD8+ T cells sorted from blood, collected at week 4, from a patient treated with tofacitinib. The origin of the receptors is a human donor with alopecia areata.

The CDR3: CASSPGTSGSTDTQYF. For the CDR3, the DNA is TGTGCCAGCAGCCCAGGGACTAGCGGCTCCACAGATACGCAGTATTTT. The chain combines TRBV5-4 with TRBJ2-3; TRBD2 matches 11 bases. Germline-derived CDR1 and CDR2 are SGHNT and YYREEE (reference sequence). The CDR3 loop spans 16 amino acids. V trimming: 4 bases; J trimming: 2 bases; junction bases outside the gene matches: 6.

The V gene is TRBV13, the J gene TRBJ1-5; D not certain. The length of the CDR3 is 13 residues. The germline gives CDR1 PRHDT, CDR2 FYEKMQ (reference sequence). V gave up 5 bases and J gave up 6 bases, with 11 bases separating them. This chain's CDR3 is CASSRLKSQPQHF. The CDR3 DNA follows: TGTGCCAGCAGCAGGCTCAAGAGTCAGCCCCAGCATTTT.

This clone was detected a few times. CDR3 in DNA: TGTGCCATCATCGACAGGAGCACCGGGGAGCTGTTTTTT. Residues: CAIIDRSTGELFF. The J gene is TRBJ2-2, the V gene TRBV10-3; possible D gene TRBD1, 6 bases. The germline V and J ends were trimmed by 7 bases and 4 bases, with 10 bases remaining between them. Per germline, CDR1 ENHRY and CDR2 SYGVKD. This CDR3 has 13 residues.

This chain uses TRBV6-6 with TRBJ2-7; 8 bases match TRBD1. Per the germline V gene, CDR1 is MNHNY and CDR2 is SVGAGI (reference sequence). With 1 base clipped from V and 6 bases from J, the junction kept 5 bases outside the gene matches. The CDR3 length is 14 residues. In nucleotides, the CDR3 is TGTGCCAGCAGTTACTTTGACAGGGGTGGCGAGCAGTACTTC. It yields the protein CASSYFDRGGEQYF.

This chain connects TRBV5-6 to TRBJ2-2; 9 bases match TRBD1. Germline CDR1 SGHDT, CDR2 YYEEEE. The CDR3 runs 15 residues. V dropped 4 bases and J dropped 4; count of bases not matched to a gene: 5. The chain's CDR3 is CASSRTGDGTGELFF. The CDR3 DNA sequence: TGTGCCAGCAGCCGGACAGGGGACGGCACCGGGGAGCTGTTTTTT.

At least ten counts were recorded for this clone. The J gene is TRBJ2-7, the V gene TRBV6-5; 8 bases are shared with TRBD2. Germline V gene sequence: CDR1 MNHEY, CDR2 SVGAGI. Trimming removed 7 bases from V and 0 bases from J; junction bases left unmatched: 5. This CDR3 region has 14 residues. CDR3 region: CASKKRGISYEQYF. The CDR3, as DNA: TGTGCCAGCAAAAAGCGGGGGATCTCCTACGAGCAGTACTTC.

The chain recombines TRBV19 with TRBJ2-1, with D possibly being TRBD1 or TRBD2 (6 bases each). The CDR3 has 15 amino acids. V lost 9 bases and J 3 bases, leaving 18 bases between the germline ends. Germline lookup yields CDR1 LNHDA and CDR2 SQIVND (reference sequence). The CDR3 sequence: CASQEGRTDYNEQFF. CDR3 nucleotide sequence: TGTGCCAGCCAGGAGGGGCGGACAGACTACAATGAGCAGTTCTTC.

The chain carries TRBV29-1 and TRBJ2-3; D not certain. V gave up 6 bases and J gave up 5 bases, with 6 bases separating them. In germline, CDR1 is SQVTM, CDR2 ANQGSEA. CDR3 length equals 10 residues. The DNA of the CDR3 is TGCAGCGTGCTTTTAGATACGCAGTATTTT. As protein: CSVLLDTQYF.

Of note for this clone: At one of its ends the junction is not consistent with the germline gene, which may arise from a read error. The J gene is TRBJ2-1, the V gene TRBV19, with D possibly TRBD2 on 7 matching bases. The CDR3 consists of 14 residues. Germline values: CDR1 LNHDA, CDR2 SQIVND (reference sequence). The CDR3 DNA follows: TGTGCCAGTAGTGAAGGGGGGGCCTACACTGAGCAGTTCTTC. Protein: CASSEGGAYTEQFF.

The chain is built from TRBV6-1 and TRBJ2-5, with TRBD2 matching over 14 bases. The CDR3 is 15 amino acids. V gave up 4 bases and J gave up 2 bases; unmatched junction bases: 0. CDR1 is MNHNS and CDR2 is SASEGT in the germline V gene. CDR3 bases: TGTGCCAGCAGTGGACTAGCGGGGGGGCAAGAGACCCAGTACTTC. It specifies CASSGLAGGQETQYF.

The chain is built from TRBV7-9 and TRBJ1-2; no reliable D call. The CDR3 spans 11 residues. Deletions cut 0 bases from V and 8 bases from J, with 4 bases between. The germline V gene encodes CDR1 SEHNR and CDR2 FQNEAQ (reference sequence). CDR3 in DNA: TGTGCCAGCAGCTTAGCTTACGGCTACACCTTC. Its translation: CASSLAYGYTF.

This clone has only a few counts. V is TRBV6-5 and J is TRBJ2-5; 12 nucleotides agree with TRBD2. Unmatched junction bases numbered 8, after V lost 8 bases and J lost 4 bases. The CDR3 extends over 15 amino acids. The germline V gene encodes CDR1 MNHEY and CDR2 SVGAGI. In nucleotides, the CDR3 is TGTGCCAGCGGGCTAGCGGGGGGGCCCGCAGAGACCCAGTACTTC. It specifies CASGLAGGPAETQYF.

The J gene is TRBJ2-1, the V gene TRBV7-2, with 7 bases that match TRBD2. The CDR3 runs 14 residues. After removal of 1 base from V and 6 bases from J, the junction contained 3 bases not matched to a gene. The germline V gene has CDR1 SGHTA and CDR2 FQGNSA. CDR3 sequence (DNA): TGTGCCAGCAGCTTAGGGGGAGGGACCAATGAGCAGTTCTTC. Its protein is CASSLGGGTNEQFF.

Only a few counts were recorded for this clone. The chain has TRBV7-7 and TRBJ2-2; the D is unclear. The germline V and J ends were trimmed by 5 bases and 7 bases, with 8 bases remaining between them. The CDR3 is 12 amino acids. Per germline, CDR1 SSHAT and CDR2 FNYEAQ (reference sequence). The DNA for the CDR3 is TGTGCCAGCAGCCCCCTACTCGGGGAGCTGTTTTTT. Its protein is CASSPLLGELFF.

The rearrangement links TRBV30 to TRBJ2-7, with no clear D. V was cut by 1 base and J by 2 bases, with 6 bases left in between. The CDR3 has 12 residues. The germline gives CDR1 GTSNPN, CDR2 SVGIG (reference sequence). CDR3 loop: CAWSGAPYEQYF. In DNA form, the CDR3 reads TGTGCCTGGAGTGGGGCACCCTACGAGCAGTACTTC.

This chain joins TRBV20-1 and TRBJ1-2; D is undetermined. This CDR3 has 11 amino acids. Trimming took off 4 bases at V and 6 bases at J, with 9 bases between the two ends. The germline gives CDR1 DFQATT, CDR2 SNEGSKA (reference sequence). The CDR3 DNA follows: TGCAGTGCTATTTTGGGAAATGGCTACACCTTC. Its translation is CSAILGNGYTF.

Only a few counts were recorded for this clone. The chain joins TRBV4-1 to TRBJ1-6; no definite D call. The CDR3 is 16 residues long. Trimming took off 0 bases at V and 0 bases at J, with 6 bases between the two ends. From germline, CDR1 is MGHRA and CDR2 YSYEKL. Here the CDR3 DNA reads TGCGCCAGCAGCCAAGATTCGAGCTCCTATAATTCACCCCTCCACTTT. This translates into CASSQDSSSYNSPLHF.

The rearrangement links TRBV9 to TRBJ2-1; the D call may be TRBD1 or TRBD2 (6 bases each). Trimming removed 1 base from V and 1 base from J, with 15 bases in between. Germline CDR1 reads SGDLS; CDR2 reads YYNGEE. This CDR3 is 17 amino acids long. CDR3 DNA sequence: TGTGCCAGCAGCGTATCCCTTAGGGGGGATTCCTACAATGAGCAGTTCTTC. Encoded protein: CASSVSLRGDSYNEQFF.

This clone has more than one count but fewer than ten. The chain carries TRBV2 and TRBJ2-7; D gene uncertain. V lost 1 base and J 4 bases, leaving 8 bases between the germline ends. In germline, CDR1 is SNHLY, CDR2 FYNNEI. The CDR3 has 13 amino acids. The CDR3 bases are TGTGCCAGCAGTGAAGACAGAGGTTACGAGCAGTACTTC. Its protein product is CASSEDRGYEQYF. Full variable domain (remainder filled in from reference TRBV2 and TRBJ2-7): EPEVTQTPSHQVTQMGQEVILRCVPISNHLYFYWYRQILGQKVEFLVSFYNNEISEKSEIFDDQFSVERPDGSNFTLKIRSTKLEDSAMYFCASSEDRGYEQYFGPGTRLTVT.

The rearrangement joins TRBV7-9 to TRBJ2-7, with D possibly matching TRBD2 (6 bases). Germline CDR1 reads SEHNR; CDR2 reads FQNEAQ (reference sequence). This CDR3 has 15 residues. Trimming cost V 5 bases and J 4 bases, with 18 bases left between them. The CDR3 loop is CASSDPGGVVYEQYF. The CDR3 DNA follows: TGTGCCAGCAGCGACCCCGGGGGTGTCGTATACGAGCAGTACTTC.